The following is a T cell receptor (beta chain) sequence with its context. V lost 3 bases and J lost 2; bases outside the gene matches: 3. Looked up from germline, CDR1 is SGHNT and CDR2 is YENEEA. The CDR3 length is 14 residues. This specimen comes from a study of cytomegalovirus exposure and HLA in healthy donors. This table comes from immunoSEQ multiplex PCR, and its TCRdb copy is limited to in-frame clones, with some not included. The sample holds some 76,000 clones, approximately 94% seen once. This clonotype was obtained from a woman aged 18 to 35 in good health and CMV-seropositive. J is TRBJ2-7 and V is TRBV11-3; 8 bases agree with TRBD1. The sample consisted of PBMCs. The CDR3: CASSFGTGAYEQYF. CDR3 nucleotide sequence: TGTGCCAGCAGCTTTGGGACAGGAGCCTACGAGCAGTACTTC.